The rows below give T cell receptor beta chains drawn from one sample of a study of lymphopenia after photon versus proton radiotherapy. Method: immunoSEQ multiplex PCR; TCRdb's copy keeps in-frame clones and lacks some. This sample has 20,000 or so clones; around 90% occur once, and the top ten carry about a tenth. Sample: peripheral blood, taken from a patient treated with proton-based radiotherapy. Source of these receptors: a woman aged 70-85 years with pancreatic cancer. Some clones in this sample may be carry-over from other donors' samples. Each CDR3 is given with its conserved first and last residue. A D gene is named only where the DNA matches it firmly. Expanded clones get a size class; other rows say once, few or many, or leave the size out.

J gene	D gene	V gene	clone size	CDR3 protein	CDR3 DNA
TRBJ2-3	TRBD2	TRBV18	-	CASSPPVGGGTDTQYF	TGTGCCAGCTCACCTCCAGTCGGCGGGGGGACAGATACGCAGTATTTT
TRBJ2-2	-	TRBV5-4	-	CASSLDSGLEELFF	TGTGCCAGCAGCTTAGATTCGGGATTGGAGGAGCTGTTTTTT
TRBJ2-5	TRBD2	TRBV9	-	CASSSSRTSGRAGETQYF	TGTGCCAGCAGCTCATCGAGGACTAGCGGGAGGGCGGGAGAGACCCAGTACTTC
TRBJ1-5	TRBD1	TRBV18	-	CASSPRTGTNQPQHF	TGTGCCAGCTCACCACGGACAGGGACAAATCAGCCCCAGCATTTT
TRBJ1-4	-	TRBV30	-	CAWSPQAGLREKLFF	TGTGCCTGGAGTCCCCAGGCAGGTCTTAGGGAAAAACTGTTTTTT
TRBJ1-1	TRBD1	TRBV4-2	-	CASSPDYTGAEAFF	TGTGCCAGCAGCCCTGATTACACAGGGGCTGAAGCTTTCTTT
TRBJ2-2	TRBD1	TRBV2	-	CASSGQGRANTGELFF	TGTGCCAGCAGTGGACAGGGGCGGGCGAACACCGGGGAGCTGTTTTTT
TRBJ2-3	TRBD2	TRBV7-2	-	CASSLSGGGSGTDTQYF	TGTGCCAGCAGCTTATCGGGAGGGGGTTCAGGCACAGATACGCAGTATTTT
TRBJ2-1	-	TRBV5-1	-	CASSLASGYNEQFF	TGCGCCAGCAGCTTGGCCTCCGGGTACAATGAGCAGTTCTTC
TRBJ1-2	-	TRBV27	-	CASSPAWGNYGYTF	TGTGCCAGCAGTCCGGCGTGGGGAAACTATGGCTACACCTTC
TRBJ2-1	TRBD2	TRBV20-1	once	CSAARPSGQFF	TGCAGTGCTGCCCGGCCTAGCGGGCAGTTCTTC
TRBJ2-7	-	TRBV4-3	-	CASSQGGGEQYF	TGCGCCAGCAGCCAGGGAGGCGGCGAGCAGTACTTC
TRBJ2-3	-	TRBV27	few	CASSSSGNTQYF	TGTGCCAGCAGTTCTTCTGGGAATACGCAGTATTTT
TRBJ2-7	-	TRBV27	-	CASSLARGTITYEQYF	TGTGCCAGCAGTCTCGCCCGCGGTACAATAACCTACGAGCAGTACTTC
TRBJ1-5	-	TRBV7-2	-	CASSLALAGNQPQHF	TGTGCCAGCAGCTTAGCGCTTGCGGGAAATCAGCCCCAGCATTTT
TRBJ2-6	-	TRBV7-6	-	CASSFGAPGANVLTF	TGTGCCAGCAGCTTCGGGGCGCCCGGGGCCAACGTCCTGACTTTC
TRBJ1-2	TRBD1	TRBV28	-	CASSPTGDWRYGYTF	TGTGCCAGCAGCCCTACAGGGGACTGGAGATATGGCTACACCTTC
TRBJ1-4	TRBD1	TRBV18	-	CASSATTGATNEKLFF	TGTGCCAGCTCAGCCACGACAGGGGCAACTAATGAAAAACTGTTTTTT
TRBJ2-2	TRBD2	TRBV19	-	CASSRTSGRITGELFF	TGTGCCAGCTCCAGGACTAGCGGGAGGATTACCGGGGAGCTGTTTTTT
TRBJ1-2	-	TRBV6-1	-	CASSEVNGPNYGYTF	TGTGCCAGCAGTGAAGTTAACGGCCCTAACTATGGCTACACCTTC
TRBJ2-2	TRBD1	TRBV28	-	CASSLRRGHGTGELFF	TGTGCCAGCAGTTTACGCAGGGGGCATGGCACCGGGGAGCTGTTTTTT
TRBJ2-7	-	TRBV5-6	-	CASSLDGAYEQYF	TGTGCCAGCAGCCTAGACGGTGCCTACGAGCAGTACTTC
TRBJ2-1	TRBD2	TRBV30	-	CAWAPGLAGVHEQFF	TGTGCCTGGGCCCCGGGACTAGCGGGAGTGCATGAGCAGTTCTTC
TRBJ2-1	TRBD1	TRBV7-9	-	CASSRTGGDEQFF	TGTGCCAGCAGTCGGACAGGGGGCGATGAGCAGTTCTTC
TRBJ2-3	TRBD1	TRBV19	once	CASSNVQGRYWGQYF	TGTGCCAGTAGCAACGTACAGGGGAGATATTGGGGGCAGTATTTT
TRBJ1-2	-	TRBV5-6	-	CASSLGRIPYGYTF	TGTGCCAGCAGCTTGGGTAGGATTCCCTATGGCTACACCTTC
TRBJ1-2	-	TRBV7-9	-	CASSLAEASGGYTF	TGTGCCAGCAGCTTAGCGGAGGCATCGGGTGGCTACACCTTC
TRBJ1-2	TRBD1	TRBV29-1	-	CSDPPGQGGGYTF	TGCAGCGACCCCCCGGGACAGGGAGGTGGCTACACCTTC
TRBJ2-3	-	TRBV5-1	-	CASSGQGGEDTQYF	TGCGCCAGCAGCGGACAGGGAGGGGAAGATACGCAGTATTTT
TRBJ2-1	-	TRBV7-2	-	CASSPLGEQFF	TGTGCCAGCAGCCCTCTTGGGGAGCAGTTCTTC
TRBJ2-7	TRBD1	TRBV5-1	-	CASSTGQAFYEQYF	TGCGCCAGCAGCACCGGACAGGCCTTCTACGAGCAGTACTTC
TRBJ2-3	TRBD2	TRBV19	-	CASSIVASGRGADTQYF	TGTGCCAGTAGTATAGTCGCTAGCGGGAGGGGTGCAGATACGCAGTATTTT
TRBJ1-2	-	TRBV2	-	CAGIRDGNYGYTF	TGTGCGGGGATAAGAGACGGTAACTATGGCTACACCTTC
TRBJ2-2	-	TRBV5-1	-	CASSEGNTGELFF	TGCGCCAGCAGCGAGGGGAACACCGGGGAGCTGTTTTTT
TRBJ1-1	-	TRBV30	-	CAWTAQPNTEAFF	TGTGCCTGGACCGCCCAGCCGAACACTGAAGCTTTCTTT
TRBJ2-3	-	TRBV28	-	CASRARGSFDTQYF	TGTGCCAGCCGAGCTCGGGGTAGCTTTGATACGCAGTATTTT
TRBJ2-5	TRBD2	TRBV6-6	-	CASRNLAGVNQETQYF	TGTGCCAGCAGAAACCTAGCGGGAGTGAACCAAGAGACCCAGTACTTC
TRBJ1-1	-	TRBV5-1	-	CASSLVRSTEAFF	TGCGCCAGCAGCTTGGTTCGGAGCACTGAAGCTTTCTTT